Given below is one TCR beta chain in context. J was trimmed by 8 bases and V by 5 bases; bases with no gene match: 14. Germline V gene lookup returns CDR1 SGHTA and CDR2 FQGNSA. The CDR3 extends over 15 amino acids. The data were taken from a study of T cell changes during pregnancy in multiple sclerosis. Sequencing used immunoSEQ multiplex PCR; TCRdb keeps in-frame clones, though not all of them. This sample has about 67,000 clones, with less than 95% found just once. This TCR derives from a female donor with multiple sclerosis, enrolled in a pregnancy study. Source: peripheral blood, taken in the third trimester of pregnancy. The V call is TRBV7-2, the J call TRBJ2-5, with 7 bases identical to TRBD2. CDR3 DNA: TGTGCCAGCAGCACGGGGCAAGCGGGAATGATTACCCAGTACTTC. Its translation: CASSTGQAGMITQYF.